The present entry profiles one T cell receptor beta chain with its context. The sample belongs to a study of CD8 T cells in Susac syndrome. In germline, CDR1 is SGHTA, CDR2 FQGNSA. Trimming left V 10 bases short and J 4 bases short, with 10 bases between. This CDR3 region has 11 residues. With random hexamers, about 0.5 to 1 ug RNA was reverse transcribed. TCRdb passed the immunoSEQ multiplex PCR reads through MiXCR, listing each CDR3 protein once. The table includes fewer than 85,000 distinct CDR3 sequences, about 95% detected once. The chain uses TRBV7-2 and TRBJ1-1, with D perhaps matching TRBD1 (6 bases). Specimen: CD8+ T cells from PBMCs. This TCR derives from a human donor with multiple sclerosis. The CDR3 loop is CANSRGTEAFF. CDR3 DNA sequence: TGTGCCAACTCCAGGGGCACTGAAGCTTTCTTT.